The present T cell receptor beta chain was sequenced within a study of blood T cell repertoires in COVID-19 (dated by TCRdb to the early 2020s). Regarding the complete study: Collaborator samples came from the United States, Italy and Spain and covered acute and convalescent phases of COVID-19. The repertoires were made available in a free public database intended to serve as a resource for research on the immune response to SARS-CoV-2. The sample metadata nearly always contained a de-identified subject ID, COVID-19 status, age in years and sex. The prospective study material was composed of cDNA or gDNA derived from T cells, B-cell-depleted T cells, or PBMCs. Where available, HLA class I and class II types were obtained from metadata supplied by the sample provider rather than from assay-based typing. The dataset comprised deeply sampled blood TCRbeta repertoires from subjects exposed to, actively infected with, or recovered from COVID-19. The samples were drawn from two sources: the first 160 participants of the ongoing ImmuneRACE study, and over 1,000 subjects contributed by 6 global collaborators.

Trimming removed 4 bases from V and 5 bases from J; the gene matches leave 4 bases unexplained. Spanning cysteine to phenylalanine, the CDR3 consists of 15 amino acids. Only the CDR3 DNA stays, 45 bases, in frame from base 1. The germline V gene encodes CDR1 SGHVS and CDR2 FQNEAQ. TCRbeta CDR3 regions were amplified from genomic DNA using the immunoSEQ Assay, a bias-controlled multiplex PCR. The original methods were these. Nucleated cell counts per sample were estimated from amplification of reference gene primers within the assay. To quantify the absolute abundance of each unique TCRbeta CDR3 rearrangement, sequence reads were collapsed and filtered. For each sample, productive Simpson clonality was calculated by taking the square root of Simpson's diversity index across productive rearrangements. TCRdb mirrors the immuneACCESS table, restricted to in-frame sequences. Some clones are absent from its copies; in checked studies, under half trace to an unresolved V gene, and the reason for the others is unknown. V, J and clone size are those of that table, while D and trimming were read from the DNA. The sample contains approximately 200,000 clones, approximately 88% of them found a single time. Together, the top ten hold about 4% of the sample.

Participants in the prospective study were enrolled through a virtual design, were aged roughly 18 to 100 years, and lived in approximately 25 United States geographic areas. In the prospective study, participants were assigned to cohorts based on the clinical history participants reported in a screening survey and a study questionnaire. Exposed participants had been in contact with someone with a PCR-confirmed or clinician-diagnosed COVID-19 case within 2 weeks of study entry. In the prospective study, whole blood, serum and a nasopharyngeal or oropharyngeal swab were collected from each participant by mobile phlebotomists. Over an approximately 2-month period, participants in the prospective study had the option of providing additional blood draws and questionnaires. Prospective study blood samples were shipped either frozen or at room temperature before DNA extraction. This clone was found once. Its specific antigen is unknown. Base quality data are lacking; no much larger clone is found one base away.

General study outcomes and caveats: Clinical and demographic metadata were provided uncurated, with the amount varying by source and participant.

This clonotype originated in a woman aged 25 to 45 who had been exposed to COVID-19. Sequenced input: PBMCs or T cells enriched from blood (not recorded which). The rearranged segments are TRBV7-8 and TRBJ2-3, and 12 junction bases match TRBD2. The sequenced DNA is TGTGCCAGCAGCTCGCCGGGACTAGCGGGAGATACGCAGTATTTT. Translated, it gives CASSSPGLAGDTQYF.